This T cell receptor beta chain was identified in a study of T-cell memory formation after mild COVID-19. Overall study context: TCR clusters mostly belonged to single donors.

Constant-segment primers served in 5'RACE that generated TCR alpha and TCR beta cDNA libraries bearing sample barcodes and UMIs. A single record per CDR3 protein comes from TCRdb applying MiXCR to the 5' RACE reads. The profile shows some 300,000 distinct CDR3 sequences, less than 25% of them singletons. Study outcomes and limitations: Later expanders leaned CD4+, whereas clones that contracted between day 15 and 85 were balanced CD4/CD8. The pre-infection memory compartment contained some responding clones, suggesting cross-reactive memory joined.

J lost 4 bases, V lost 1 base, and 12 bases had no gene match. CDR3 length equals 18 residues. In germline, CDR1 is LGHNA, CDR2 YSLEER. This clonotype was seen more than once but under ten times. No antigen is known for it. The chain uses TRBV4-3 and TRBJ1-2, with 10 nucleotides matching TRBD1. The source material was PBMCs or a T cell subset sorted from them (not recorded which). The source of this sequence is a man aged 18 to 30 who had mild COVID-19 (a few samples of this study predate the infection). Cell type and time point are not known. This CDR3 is CASSQVPARDRGFYGYTF. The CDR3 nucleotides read TGCGCCAGCAGCCAAGTTCCGGCCCGGGACAGGGGTTTCTATGGCTACACCTTC.